Listed here are 3 T cell receptor beta chains from one sample, sequenced in a study of T cell responses to AZD1222 COVID-19 vaccine. TCRdb's table, derived via immunoSEQ multiplex PCR, lists solely in-frame clones and lacks some. The top ten hold approximately 2% of the sample, which has about 180,000 clones, approximately 90% seen once. This specimen was peripheral blood, taken on day 0 of AZD1222 vaccination. These TCRs come from an adult in good health.

The chain uses TRBV4-1 and TRBJ1-2; maybe TRBD1 (6 bases). This CDR3 has 15 amino acids. V was cut by 1 base and J by 8 bases, with 17 bases left in between. Germline V gene sequence: CDR1 MGHRA, CDR2 YSYEKL. For the CDR3, the DNA is TGCGCCAGCAGCCAAGTTGATAGGGGGATTGACGGCTACACCTTC. Its translation: CASSQVDRGIDGYTF.

This rearrangement joins TRBV27 to TRBJ1-5; 7 bases agree with TRBD1. V lost 5 bases and J lost 2; bases outside the gene matches: 12. The CDR3 consists of 17 residues. CDR1 is MNHEY and CDR2 is SMNVEV in the germline V gene (reference sequence). The CDR3 loop is CASSTWAGQGGNQPQHF. DNA of the CDR3: TGTGCCAGCAGTACATGGGCCGGGCAGGGGGGCAATCAGCCCCAGCATTTT.

This sequence joins TRBV7-2 and TRBJ1-4; D unresolved. Trimming shortened V by 3 bases and J by 8 bases, and 13 bases separated the two germline ends. Germline V gene lookup returns CDR1 SGHTA and CDR2 FQGNSA. This CDR3 is 14 amino acids long. The CDR3 nucleotides are TGTGCCAGCAGCTTCGGCAGGAGAGGGGAAAAACTGTTTTTT. Translation gives CASSFGRRGEKLFF.